These T cell receptor beta chains were read from a single sample in a study of shared clonotypes between healthy human individuals. Profiled with immunoSEQ multiplex PCR; TCRdb holds only in-frame clones, not every one. The profile shows hundreds of thousands of clones, over 65% of them singletons. Input material: memory CD4+ T cells sorted from blood. The receptors here all came from a woman aged 25-40 years in good health. The CDR3 runs from the conserved cysteine through the conserved F or W. The D gene is left open where the match is weak. Rows give clone size only sometimes, using once, few, many, or a class for an expanded clone.

abundance,v_gene,d_gene,j_gene,CDR3nt,CDR3aa
.,TRBV29-1,.,TRBJ2-7,TGCAGCGTTGCTCCCGGAAACGAGCAGTACTTC,CSVAPGNEQYF
once,TRBV7-2,TRBD2,TRBJ2-1,TGTGCCAGCAGCTCTAATGTACTAGCGGGAGGGGGCGAGCAGTTCTTC,CASSSNVLAGGGEQFF
.,TRBV6-6,TRBD1,TRBJ2-2,TGTGCCAGCAACCTCGACAGGGGCGAGGGGACCGGGGAGCTGTTTTTT,CASNLDRGEGTGELFF
.,TRBV5-1,.,TRBJ2-1,TGCGCCAGCAGCCCTAGACCCTACAATGAGCAGTTCTTC,CASSPRPYNEQFF
.,TRBV7-9,.,TRBJ1-2,TGTGCCAGCAGCTTAGCTAGGGCCGGCTACACCTTC,CASSLARAGYTF
.,TRBV7-3,.,TRBJ2-1,TGTGCCAGCAGCCGAATTCCGGGGGCCGGGGAGCAGTTCTTC,CASSRIPGAGEQFF
.,TRBV19,.,TRBJ2-7,TGTGCCAGTAGTATCTCCGGGACGGTTCGGGACGAGCAGTACTTC,CASSISGTVRDEQYF
.,TRBV30,.,TRBJ1-4,TGTGCCTGGAGGGGATCAGGGGCAACTAATGAAAAACTGTTTTTT,CAWRGSGATNEKLFF
.,TRBV4-2,.,TRBJ1-5,TGTGCCAGCAGCCAAGAACAGGGAGGAAGCAATCAGCCCCAGCATTTT,CASSQEQGGSNQPQHF
few,TRBV28,TRBD2,TRBJ2-2,TGTGCCAGCAGTTTATATTCTGCGGGGGATTACACCGGGGAGCTGTTTTTT,CASSLYSAGDYTGELFF
.,TRBV29-1,.,TRBJ1-5,TGCAGCGTCGGGCGAGAGGGTCAGCCCCAGCATTTT,CSVGREGQPQHF
.,TRBV5-1,.,TRBJ1-2,TGCGCCAGCAGCACTGGACAGACTCTTGGCTACACCTTC,CASSTGQTLGYTF
few,TRBV28,.,TRBJ1-4,TGTGCCAGCACCCCGTGGAGCCGGCACAATGAAAAACTGTTTTTT,CASTPWSRHNEKLFF
few,TRBV2,TRBD2,TRBJ2-7,TGTGCCAGTACCCGGGAGGCCCACGAGCAGTACTTC,CASTREAHEQYF
.,TRBV7-9,.,TRBJ2-1,TGTGCCAGCAGTTCCGTCCCCGGGACCGCGTCCTACAATGAGCAGTTCTTC,CASSSVPGTASYNEQFF
.,TRBV9,.,TRBJ2-5,TGTGCCAGCAGCCGTATCAGTGATGGGGTTGGGCAGACCCAGTACTTC,CASSRISDGVGQTQYF
few,TRBV29-1,.,TRBJ2-3,TGCGTTGCTGGAATTGATACGCAGTATTTT,CVAGIDTQYF
.,TRBV10-1,.,TRBJ1-1,TGCGCCAGCAGGACAGTCAACAACACTGAAGCTTTCTTT,CASRTVNNTEAFF